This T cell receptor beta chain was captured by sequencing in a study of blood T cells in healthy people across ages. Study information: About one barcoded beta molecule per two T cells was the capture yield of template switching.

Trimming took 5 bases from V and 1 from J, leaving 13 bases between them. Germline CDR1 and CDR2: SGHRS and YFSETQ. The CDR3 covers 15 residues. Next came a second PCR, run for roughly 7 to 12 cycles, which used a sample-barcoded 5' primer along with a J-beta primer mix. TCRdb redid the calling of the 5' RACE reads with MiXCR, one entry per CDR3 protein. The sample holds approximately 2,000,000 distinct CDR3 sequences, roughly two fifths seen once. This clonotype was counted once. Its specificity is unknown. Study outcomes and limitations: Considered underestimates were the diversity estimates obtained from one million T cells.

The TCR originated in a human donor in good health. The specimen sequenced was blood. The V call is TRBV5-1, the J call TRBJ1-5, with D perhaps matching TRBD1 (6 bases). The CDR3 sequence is CASRRGAESNQPQHF. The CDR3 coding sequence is TGCGCCAGCAGACGGGGGGCAGAGAGCAATCAGCCCCAGCATTTT.